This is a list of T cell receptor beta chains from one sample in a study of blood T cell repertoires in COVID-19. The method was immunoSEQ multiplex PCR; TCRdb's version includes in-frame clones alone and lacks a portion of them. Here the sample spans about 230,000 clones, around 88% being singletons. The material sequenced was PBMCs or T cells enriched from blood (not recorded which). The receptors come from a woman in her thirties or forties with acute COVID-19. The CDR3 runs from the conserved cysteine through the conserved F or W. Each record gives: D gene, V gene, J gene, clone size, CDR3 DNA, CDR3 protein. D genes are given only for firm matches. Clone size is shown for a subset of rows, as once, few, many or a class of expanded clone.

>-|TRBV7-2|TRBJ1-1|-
TGTGCCAGCAGCTTAGAGCCTCTGAACACTGAAGCTTTCTTT
CASSLEPLNTEAFF
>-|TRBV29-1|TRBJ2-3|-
TGCAGCTCCCTCCCCGGCACAGATACGCAGTATTTT
CSSLPGTDTQYF
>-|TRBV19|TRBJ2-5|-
TGTGCCAGTAGACGGGCAGGGGTCAAGACCCAGTACTTC
CASRRAGVKTQYF
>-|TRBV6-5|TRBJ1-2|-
TGTGCCAGCATAGCCGGGAGATTATATGGCTACACCTTC
CASIAGRLYGYTF
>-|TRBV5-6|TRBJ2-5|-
TGTGCCAGCAGCTTGGGCCAGACAGGAATGCAAGAGACCCAGTACTTC
CASSLGQTGMQETQYF
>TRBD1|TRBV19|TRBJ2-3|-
TGTGCCAGTAGTACGACAGGGGCCAAAATCACAGATACGCAGTATTTT
CASSTTGAKITDTQYF
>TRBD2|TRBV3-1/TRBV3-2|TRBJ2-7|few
TGTGCCAGCAGCGAAACTAGCGGGGGGTTCTACGAGCAGTACTTC
CASSETSGGFYEQYF
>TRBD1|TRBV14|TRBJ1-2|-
TGTGCCAGCAGCCAAAGACAGGGGGCAGCTTATGGCTACACCTTC
CASSQRQGAAYGYTF
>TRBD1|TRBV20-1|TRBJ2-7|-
TGCAGTGCTAGTCCGGGACAGGCCCTATATACAGGGCAGTACTTC
CSASPGQALYTGQYF
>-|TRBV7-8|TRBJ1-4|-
TGTGCCAGCAGCTTAGCGCGGCGTGAAAAACTGTTTTTT
CASSLARREKLFF
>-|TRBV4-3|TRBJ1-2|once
TGCGCCAGCAGCCCAAACAGGGTACTTAACTATGGCTACACCTTC
CASSPNRVLNYGYTF
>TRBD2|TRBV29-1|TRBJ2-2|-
TGCAGCGTTAGTCTAGCGGGGGGCCGTGGCGGGGAGCTGTTTTTT
CSVSLAGGRGGELFF
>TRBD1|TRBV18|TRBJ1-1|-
TGTGCCAGCTCGAGACCGGACAGGGCCCGCGATGGGGACACTGAAGCTTTCTTT
CASSRPDRARDGDTEAFF
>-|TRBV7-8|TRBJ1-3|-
TGTGCCAGCAGCTTAGGGGGCGGTTTTTCTGGAAACACCATATATTTT
CASSLGGGFSGNTIYF
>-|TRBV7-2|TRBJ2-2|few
TGTGCCAGCAGCCGGTCTCTAGGATACGGCGGGGAGCTGTTTTTT
CASSRSLGYGGELFF
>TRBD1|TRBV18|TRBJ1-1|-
TGTGCCAGCTCACTCCAGGGGGCGAGCACTGAAGCTTTCTTT
CASSLQGASTEAFF
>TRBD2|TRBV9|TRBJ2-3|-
TGTGCCAGCAGCCCCCGACTAGCGGGGGGCCGACGGGATACGCAGTATTTT
CASSPRLAGGRRDTQYF
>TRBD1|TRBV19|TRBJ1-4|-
TGTGCCAGTAGTGACTACAGGGGGCTCACTAATGAAAAACTGTTTTTT
CASSDYRGLTNEKLFF
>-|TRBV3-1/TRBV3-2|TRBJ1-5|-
TGTGCCAGCAGCCAAGGGGCAGCTAATCAGCCCCAGCATTTT
CASSQGAANQPQHF
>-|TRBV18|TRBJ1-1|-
TGTGCCAGCTCACCAGATGGAGGCACTGAAGCTTTCTTT
CASSPDGGTEAFF